The rows below give T cell receptor beta chains drawn from one sample of a study of OX40 agonist ivuxolimab in advanced cancers. The method was immunoSEQ multiplex PCR; TCRdb's version includes in-frame clones alone and lacks a portion of them. The top ten hold less than 0.2% of the sample, which has around 130,000 clones, around 93% seen once. Here the sequenced sample was CD4+ or CD8+ T cells sorted from blood, taken in a trial of the OX40 agonist ivuxolimab. These TCRs come from an adult with an advanced solid tumor such as melanoma, head and neck, liver or kidney cancer. CDR3s include the opening cysteine and the closing phenylalanine or tryptophan. The D gene is left open where the match is weak. Not all rows give a size; the values are once, few, many and, for expanded clones, a class.

clone_size	cdr3_length	v_call	d_call	j_call	cdr3_aa	cdr3_nt
-	14	TRBV6-5	-	TRBJ1-1	CASTSPGGTTEAFF	TGTGCCAGCACCTCGCCCGGGGGTACCACTGAAGCTTTCTTT
-	14	TRBV11-3	TRBD1	TRBJ2-7	CASSSDRGPYEQYF	TGTGCCAGCAGCTCAGACAGGGGTCCCTACGAGCAGTACTTC
-	15	TRBV7-3	-	TRBJ2-3	CASSSQGISTDTQYF	TGTGCCAGCAGCTCACAGGGAATAAGCACAGATACGCAGTATTTT
-	13	TRBV27	TRBD1	TRBJ2-1	CASSPRTGNEQFF	TGTGCCAGCAGTCCCCGGACAGGGAATGAGCAGTTCTTC
-	13	TRBV19	-	TRBJ2-5	CASSIGDQETQYF	TGTGCCAGTAGTATAGGAGACCAAGAGACCCAGTACTTC
few	11	TRBV7-2	-	TRBJ2-2	CASSRFGELFF	TGTGCCAGCAGCCGATTCGGGGAGCTGTTTTTT
-	15	TRBV5-6	-	TRBJ2-3	CASSVPGPTGDTQYF	TGTGCCAGCAGCGTACCGGGTCCCACAGGAGATACGCAGTATTTT
few	15	TRBV9	TRBD1	TRBJ2-2	CASRAGTGSAGELFF	TGTGCCAGCAGAGCCGGGACAGGGAGTGCCGGGGAGCTGTTTTTT
-	12	TRBV11-1	-	TRBJ2-3	CASSLVLDTQYF	TGTGCCAGCAGCTTAGTCCTGGATACGCAGTATTTT
few	12	TRBV7-2	-	TRBJ2-2	CASSPFAGELFF	TGTGCCAGCAGCCCATTTGCCGGGGAGCTGTTTTTT
-	14	TRBV27	TRBD2	TRBJ2-7	CASRTSGGAGEQYF	TGTGCCAGCAGGACTAGCGGGGGGGCTGGCGAGCAGTACTTC
-	15	TRBV4-1	-	TRBJ1-6	CASSQGRSINSPLHF	TGCGCCAGCAGCCAAGGCCGCTCGATTAATTCACCCCTCCACTTT
-	13	TRBV27	-	TRBJ1-6	CASSPRDTSPLHF	TGTGCCAGCAGTCCCCGGGATACTTCACCCCTCCACTTT
-	15	TRBV5-6	-	TRBJ1-2	CASSLAGSGSYGYTF	TGTGCCAGCAGCTTGGCCGGTTCCGGGTCCTATGGCTACACCTTC
-	15	TRBV6-6	TRBD1	TRBJ1-1	CASSVPGTGGTEAFF	TGTGCCAGCAGTGTGCCCGGGACAGGGGGCACTGAAGCTTTCTTT
-	16	TRBV19	TRBD1	TRBJ2-5	CASSIGQAQVPETQYF	TGTGCCAGTAGTATTGGACAGGCCCAGGTTCCAGAGACCCAGTACTTC
-	13	TRBV5-6	TRBD1	TRBJ1-2	CASSLDRADGYTF	TGTGCCAGCAGCCTGGACAGGGCGGATGGCTACACCTTC
-	14	TRBV7-9	-	TRBJ2-7	CASSSSERVYEQYF	TGTGCCAGCAGCTCCTCTGAAAGGGTCTACGAGCAGTACTTC
-	16	TRBV12-5	-	TRBJ1-1	CASGRQASYKGTEAFF	TGTGCTAGTGGCCGACAGGCCTCCTATAAGGGCACTGAAGCTTTCTTT
-	11	TRBV6-6	-	TRBJ2-7	CASRGDYEQYF	TGTGCCAGCAGAGGCGACTACGAGCAGTACTTC